This T cell receptor beta chain was profiled in a study of tumor-infiltrating lymphocytes in primary liver carcinoma. Study-wide points: Tumors significantly exceeded blood in top-250-clone fraction (p = 0.039).

From approximately 450 ng total RNA, TCR beta cDNA was generated with a primer in the constant region. The TCR beta library was amplified through three nested multiplex PCR rounds in a modified ARM-PCR procedure. Both of the initial two PCR rounds ran for about 9 cycles and employed TRBV1-TRBV30 forward primers alongside a C-beta reverse primer. TCRdb reprocessed the multiplex PCR reads with MiXCR, giving one entry per CDR3 protein. In the table there are approximately 64,000 distinct CDR3 sequences, over 60% of which are singletons. Points on this clonotype: Its antigen is as yet unknown. This is likely a read error, given that the CDR3 carries no conserved phenylalanine or tryptophan at its end.

From approximately 20-30 mg of unsorted bulk tissue, DNA and RNA were co-extracted together. In germline, CDR1 is SNHLY, CDR2 FYNNEI. The CDR3 loop spans 13 amino acids. The chain links TRBV2 to TRBJ2-6, with a weak D call TRBD2 (6 bases). The TCR comes from a man aged 35-49 years with primary liver carcinoma and hepatitis B virus infection. The specimen was liver tumor tissue from sampling region 4. Specified subset: tumor region T4, right-lateral pole. Written as DNA, the CDR3 is TGTGCCAGCTCAGGGACTGGGGCCAACGCCCTGACTATC. This translates into CASSGTGANALTI.